Shown below are 16 T cell receptor beta chains from a single sample sequenced in a study of shared clonotypes between healthy human individuals. The assay was immunoSEQ multiplex PCR, and TCRdb's table has in-frame clones only and misses some. The sample has millions of clones; over 90% are singletons. Sequencing used naive CD4+ T cells from PBMCs. As for subset: CD45RA+ positively selected. The receptors originated from a man aged 18 to 29 in good health. Some clones in this sample may be carry-over from other donors' samples.

The V and J genes are TRBV6-5 and TRBJ1-2; D is possibly TRBD1 (6 bases). Looked up from germline, CDR1 is MNHEY and CDR2 is SVGAGI. The ends were cut back, 4 bases at V and 8 bases at J, with 17 bases in the middle. The CDR3 length is 14 residues. CDR3 coding DNA: TGTGCCAGCAGTTTTTCGGACAGTTACCGCGGCTACACCTTC. Protein sequence: CASSFSDSYRGYTF.

The chain has TRBV5-4 and TRBJ1-1; D is ambiguous. Germline V CDR1 and CDR2: SGHNT, YYREEE (reference sequence). CDR3 length equals 13 residues. Trimming took 4 bases from V and 1 from J, leaving 8 bases between them. The CDR3 nucleotides read TGTGCCAGCAGCCCTGAGTGGAACACTGAAGCTTTCTTT. Its translation: CASSPEWNTEAFF.

V gene TRBV6-5 combines with J gene TRBJ2-5; 9 bases align to TRBD1. CDR1 is MNHEY, CDR2 SVGAGI, per germline. CDR3 length: 13 residues. V shed 6 bases and J 5 bases; nucleotides not matched to a gene: 4. CDR3 nucleotide sequence: TGTGCCAGCAGGTGGACAGGGGTGGAGACCCAGTACTTC. It specifies CASRWTGVETQYF.

The rearrangement uses TRBV11-2 and TRBJ2-7; no firm D call. V was pared by 5 bases and J by 4 bases, with 12 bases between. Germline lookup yields CDR1 SGHAT and CDR2 FQNNGV. The CDR3 runs to 13 residues. CDR3 DNA: TGTGCCAGCAGCCCCCGTGAGTCATACGAGCAGTACTTC. Its translation is CASSPRESYEQYF.

The genes are TRBV10-3 and TRBJ2-7, with D perhaps matching TRBD2 (6 bases). The germline gives CDR1 ENHRY, CDR2 SYGVKD. The ends were cut back, 2 bases at V and 2 bases at J, with 19 bases in the middle. There are 17 residues in the CDR3. The chain's CDR3 is CAISEIFPGRNTYEQYF. Here the CDR3 DNA reads TGTGCCATCAGTGAGATTTTCCCCGGGAGAAACACCTACGAGCAGTACTTC.

The chain links TRBV9 to TRBJ2-3, with unresolved D. V dropped 3 bases and J dropped 2 bases, with 10 bases sitting between them. Germline CDR1 SGDLS, CDR2 YYNGEE. The CDR3 consists of 14 residues. Written as DNA, the CDR3 is TGTGCCAGCAGCGCCCTCCCCTACACAGATACGCAGTATTTT. It encodes CASSALPYTDTQYF.

This sequence joins TRBV4-3 and TRBJ2-3; 10 nucleotides line up with TRBD2. The germline V gene has CDR1 LGHNA and CDR2 YSLEER. The CDR3 consists of 16 residues. Losses at the gene ends were 0 bases for V and 3 bases for J; bases not matched to a gene: 3. The CDR3 coding sequence is TGCGCCAGCAGCCAAGAAGCGGGAGGGAGGACAGATACGCAGTATTTT. Translating gives CASSQEAGGRTDTQYF.

The chain carries TRBV2 and TRBJ1-1, with D possibly matching TRBD1 (6 bases). Germline values: CDR1 SNHLY, CDR2 FYNNEI. The ends were cut back, 0 bases at V and 4 bases at J, with 15 bases in the middle. The CDR3 is 16 amino acids. The CDR3 here is CASSEALLGGTTEAFF. CDR3 bases: TGTGCCAGCAGTGAAGCGCTTCTAGGGGGGACCACTGAAGCTTTCTTT.

This chain connects TRBV27 to TRBJ2-5; TRBD1 matches 8 bases. The germline V gene has CDR1 MNHEY and CDR2 SMNVEV (reference sequence). J gave up 5 bases and V 5 bases, and 16 bases lay outside the gene matches. This CDR3 is 17 amino acids long. CDR3 region: CASSPGIPRGLGETQYF. Written as DNA, the CDR3 is TGTGCCAGCAGTCCAGGGATACCCAGGGGGCTCGGGGAGACCCAGTACTTC.

The chain employs TRBV4-1 and TRBJ1-2; no reliable D call. This CDR3 spans 15 amino acids. Germline V gene sequence: CDR1 MGHRA, CDR2 YSYEKL. V gave up 1 base and J gave up 4 bases, with 13 bases separating them. The CDR3 DNA is TGCGCCAGCAGCCAAGTGGGCGGTAAGGTCTATGGCTACACCTTC. Protein sequence: CASSQVGGKVYGYTF.

This clone was picked up a small number of times. The same CDR3 can be traced to other DNA sequences in this sample. The chain recombines TRBV6-5 with TRBJ2-7; maybe TRBD1 (5 bases). Deletions cut 6 bases from V and 2 bases from J, with 11 bases between. Germline-derived CDR1 and CDR2 are MNHEY and SVGAGI. The CDR3 totals 13 residues. CDR3 region: CASSQQGPYEQYF. The CDR3 coding sequence is TGTGCCAGCAGCCAGCAGGGCCCCTACGAGCAGTACTTC.

The J gene is TRBJ1-1, the V gene TRBV19, with D unresolved. The ends were cut back, 6 bases at V and 0 bases at J, with 8 bases in the middle. This CDR3 is built from 13 residues. Germline lookup yields CDR1 LNHDA and CDR2 SQIVND (reference sequence). CDR3 residues: CASRSQMNTEAFF. The DNA of the CDR3 is TGTGCCAGTAGAAGTCAGATGAACACTGAAGCTTTCTTT.

The CDR3 here is CASSIRGLAGGPSDTQYF. In DNA form, the CDR3 reads TGTGCCAGTAGTATTCGGGGACTAGCGGGAGGGCCGTCAGATACGCAGTATTTT. V is TRBV19 and J is TRBJ2-3, with 16 bases fitting TRBD2. This CDR3 is 18 amino acids long. V shed 3 bases and J 4 bases; nucleotides not matched to a gene: 7. CDR1 is LNHDA, CDR2 SQIVND, per germline (reference sequence).

The CDR3 DNA sequence: TGTGCCAGCAGCTTGGACCTTTCGATAAATGGCTACACCTTC. The encoded protein is CASSLDLSINGYTF. The chain combines TRBV5-4 with TRBJ1-2, with D unclear. Between the trimmed V and J ends, which lost 0 bases and 6 bases, there was a span of 12 bases. CDR1 SGHNT and CDR2 YYREEE come from the germline V gene (reference sequence). The CDR3 sequence is 14 residues long.

This rearrangement joins TRBV9 to TRBJ2-2, with 9 bases aligning to TRBD1. The CDR3 is 20 amino acids. Germline V gene lookup returns CDR1 SGDLS and CDR2 YYNGEE. With V trimmed by 3 bases and J by 0 bases, 15 bases remained unmatched. The CDR3 DNA reads TGTGCCAGCAGCGGGCCCCGGGGACAGGGACTCGCCCCGAACACCGGGGAGCTGTTTTTT. The encoded protein is CASSGPRGQGLAPNTGELFF.

The chain links TRBV27 to TRBJ2-7; D is ambiguous. Deletions cut 2 bases from V and 6 bases from J, with 17 bases between. In germline, CDR1 is MNHEY, CDR2 SMNVEV (reference sequence). The CDR3 runs to 15 residues. CDR3 residues: CASSLLAVGMREQYF. The CDR3 nucleotides are TGTGCCAGCAGTTTACTCGCAGTGGGGATGCGCGAGCAGTACTTC.